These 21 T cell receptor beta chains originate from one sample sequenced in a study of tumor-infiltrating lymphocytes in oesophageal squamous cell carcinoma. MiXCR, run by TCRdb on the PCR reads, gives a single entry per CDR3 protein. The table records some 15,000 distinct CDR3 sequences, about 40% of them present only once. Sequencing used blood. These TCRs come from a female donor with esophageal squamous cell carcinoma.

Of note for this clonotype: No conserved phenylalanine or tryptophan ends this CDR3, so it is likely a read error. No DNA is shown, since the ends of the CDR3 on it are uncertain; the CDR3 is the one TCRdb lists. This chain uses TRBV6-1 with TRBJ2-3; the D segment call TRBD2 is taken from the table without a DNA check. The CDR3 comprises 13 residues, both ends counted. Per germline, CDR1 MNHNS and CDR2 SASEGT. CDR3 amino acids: CASSQDREQYFGP.

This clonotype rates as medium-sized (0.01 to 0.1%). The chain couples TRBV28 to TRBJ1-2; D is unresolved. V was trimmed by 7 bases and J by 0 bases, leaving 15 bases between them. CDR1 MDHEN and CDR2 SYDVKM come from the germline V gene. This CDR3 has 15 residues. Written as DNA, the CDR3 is TGTGCCAGCAATTCTCTATCCGGGTCTAACTATGGCTACACCTTC. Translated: CASNSLSGSNYGYTF.

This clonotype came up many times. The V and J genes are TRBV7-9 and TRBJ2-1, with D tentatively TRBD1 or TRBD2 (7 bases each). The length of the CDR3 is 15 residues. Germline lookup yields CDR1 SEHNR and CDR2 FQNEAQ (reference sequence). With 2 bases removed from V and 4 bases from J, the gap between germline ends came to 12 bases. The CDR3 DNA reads TGTGCCAGCAGCTTACAGGGGGGGCAGTACAATGAGCAGTTCTTC. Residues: CASSLQGGQYNEQFF.

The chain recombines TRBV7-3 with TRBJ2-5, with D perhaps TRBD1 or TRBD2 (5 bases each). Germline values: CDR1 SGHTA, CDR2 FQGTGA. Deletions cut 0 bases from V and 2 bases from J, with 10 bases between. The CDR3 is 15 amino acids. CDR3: CASSLTGTPQETQYF. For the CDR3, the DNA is TGTGCCAGCAGCTTAACCGGGACGCCACAAGAGACCCAGTACTTC.

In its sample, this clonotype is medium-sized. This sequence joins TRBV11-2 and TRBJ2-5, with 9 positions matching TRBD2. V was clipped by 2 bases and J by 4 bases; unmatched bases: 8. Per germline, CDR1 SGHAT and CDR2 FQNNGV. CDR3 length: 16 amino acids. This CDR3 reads CASSLSLAGLGETQYF. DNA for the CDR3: TGTGCCAGCAGCTTAAGCCTAGCGGGGTTGGGAGAGACCCAGTACTTC.

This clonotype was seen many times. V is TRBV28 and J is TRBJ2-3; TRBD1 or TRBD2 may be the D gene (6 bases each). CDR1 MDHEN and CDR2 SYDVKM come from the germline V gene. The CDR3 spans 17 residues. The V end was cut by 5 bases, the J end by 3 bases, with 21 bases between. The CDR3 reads CASSPYEGGSQTDTQYF. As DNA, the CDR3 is TGTGCCAGCAGTCCCTACGAAGGGGGGAGTCAGACAGATACGCAGTATTTT.

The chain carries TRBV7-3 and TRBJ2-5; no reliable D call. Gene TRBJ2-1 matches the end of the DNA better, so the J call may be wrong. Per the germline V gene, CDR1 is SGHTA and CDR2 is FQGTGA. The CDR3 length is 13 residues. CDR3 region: CASSLNGPSRQFF. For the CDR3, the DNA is TGTGCCAGCAGCTTAAACGGGCCTTCCCGGCAGTTCTTC.

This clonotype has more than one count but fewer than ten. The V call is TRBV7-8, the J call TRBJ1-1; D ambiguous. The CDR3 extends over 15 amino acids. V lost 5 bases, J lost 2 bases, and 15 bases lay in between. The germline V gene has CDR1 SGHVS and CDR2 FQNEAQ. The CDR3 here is CASSHRIASNTEAFF. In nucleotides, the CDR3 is TGTGCCAGCAGCCACCGGATTGCCAGCAACACTGAAGCTTTCTTT.

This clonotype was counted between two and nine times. The CDR3 sequence is CASSISNYGYTF. The CDR3 coding sequence is TGTGCCAGCAGCATTTCTAACTATGGCTACACCTTC. V is TRBV3-1 and J is TRBJ1-2; D remains ambiguous. With 5 bases removed from V and 0 bases from J, the gap between germline ends came to 4 bases. Germline lookup yields CDR1 LGHDT and CDR2 YNNKEL (reference sequence). The CDR3 is 12 residues long. The full variable domain, completed using reference TRBV3-1 and TRBJ1-2, is DTAVSQTPKYLVTQMGNDKSIKCEQNLGHDTMYWYKQDSKKFLKIMFSYNNKELIINETVPNRFSPKSPDKAHLNLHINSLELGDSAVYFCASSISNYGYTFGSGTRLTVV.

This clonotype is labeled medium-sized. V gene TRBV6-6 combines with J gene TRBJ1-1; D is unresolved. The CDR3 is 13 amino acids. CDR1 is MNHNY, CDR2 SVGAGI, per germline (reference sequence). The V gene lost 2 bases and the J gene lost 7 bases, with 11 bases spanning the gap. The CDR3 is CASSYQVRLEAFF. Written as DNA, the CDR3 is TGTGCCAGCAGTTACCAGGTACGCCTTGAAGCTTTCTTT.

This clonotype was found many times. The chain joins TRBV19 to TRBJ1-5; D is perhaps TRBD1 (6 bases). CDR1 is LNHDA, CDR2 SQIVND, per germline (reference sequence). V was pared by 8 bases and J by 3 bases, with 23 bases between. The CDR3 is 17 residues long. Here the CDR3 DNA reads TGTGCCAGTCAAAGAAGTAGGTATCGGGGGCCCAATCAGCCCCAGCATTTT. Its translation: CASQRSRYRGPNQPQHF.

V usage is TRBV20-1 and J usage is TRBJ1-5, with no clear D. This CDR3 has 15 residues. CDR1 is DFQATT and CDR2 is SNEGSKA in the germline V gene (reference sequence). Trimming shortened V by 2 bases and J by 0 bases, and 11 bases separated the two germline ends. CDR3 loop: CSARTTRTSNQPQHF. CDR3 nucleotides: TGCAGTGCTAGAACGACCAGAACTAGCAATCAGCCCCAGCATTTT.

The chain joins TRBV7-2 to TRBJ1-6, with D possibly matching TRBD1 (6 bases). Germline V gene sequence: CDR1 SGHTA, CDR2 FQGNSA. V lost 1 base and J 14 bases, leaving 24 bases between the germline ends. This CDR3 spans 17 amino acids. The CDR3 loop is CASSLEPGQSRGLTLHF. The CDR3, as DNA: TGTGCCAGCAGCTTAGAACCCGGACAGAGCCGCGGACTCACCCTCCACTTT.

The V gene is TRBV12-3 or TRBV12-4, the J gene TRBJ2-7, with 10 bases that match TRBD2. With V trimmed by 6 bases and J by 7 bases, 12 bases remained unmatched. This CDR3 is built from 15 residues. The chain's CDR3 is CASSSQLAGVGEQYF. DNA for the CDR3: TGTGCCAGCAGCTCTCAGCTAGCGGGAGTGGGTGAGCAGTACTTC.

The CDR3 coding sequence is TGTGCCAGCAGACCTACAGGGTTAAGTACCTACGAGCAGCACTTT. Protein product: CASRPTGLSTYEQHF. V and J are TRBV6-8 and TRBJ1-6; TRBD1 might be the D (6 bases). CDR3 length equals 15 residues. CDR1 is MNHGY, CDR2 SAAAGT, per germline. The V end was cut by 6 bases, the J end by 19 bases, with 28 bases between.

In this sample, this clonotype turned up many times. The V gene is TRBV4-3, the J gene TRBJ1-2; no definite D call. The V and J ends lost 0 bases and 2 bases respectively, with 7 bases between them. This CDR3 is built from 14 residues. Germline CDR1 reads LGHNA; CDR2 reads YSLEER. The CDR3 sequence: CASSQDFGNYGYTF. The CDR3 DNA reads TGCGCCAGCAGCCAAGATTTCGGAAACTATGGCTACACCTTC.

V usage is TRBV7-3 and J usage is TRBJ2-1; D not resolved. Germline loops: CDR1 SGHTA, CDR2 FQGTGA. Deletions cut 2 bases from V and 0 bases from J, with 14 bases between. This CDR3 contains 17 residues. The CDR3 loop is CASSLDSPHSSYNEQFF. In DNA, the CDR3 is TGTGCCAGCAGCTTAGATTCTCCGCATAGCTCCTACAATGAGCAGTTCTTC.

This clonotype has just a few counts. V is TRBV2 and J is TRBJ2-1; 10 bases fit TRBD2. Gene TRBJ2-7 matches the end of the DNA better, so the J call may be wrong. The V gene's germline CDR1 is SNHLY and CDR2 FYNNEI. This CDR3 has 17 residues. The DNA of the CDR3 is TGTGCCAGCAGAAAAAGGTCGCTAGCGGGAGTCGACAATGAGCAGTACTTC. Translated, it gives CASRKRSLAGVDNEQYF.

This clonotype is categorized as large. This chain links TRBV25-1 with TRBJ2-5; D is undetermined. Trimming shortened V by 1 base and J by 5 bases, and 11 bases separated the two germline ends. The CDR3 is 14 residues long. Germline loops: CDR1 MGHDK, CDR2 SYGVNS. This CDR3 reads CASSEFTTWETQYF. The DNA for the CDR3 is TGTGCCAGCAGTGAATTTACGACGTGGGAGACCCAGTACTTC.

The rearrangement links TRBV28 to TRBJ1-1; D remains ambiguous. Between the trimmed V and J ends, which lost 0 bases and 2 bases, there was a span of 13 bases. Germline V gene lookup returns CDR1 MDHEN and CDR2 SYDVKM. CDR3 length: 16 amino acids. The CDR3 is CASSLWGKGLNTEAFF. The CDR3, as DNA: TGTGCCAGCAGTTTATGGGGGAAAGGTCTTAACACTGAAGCTTTCTTT.

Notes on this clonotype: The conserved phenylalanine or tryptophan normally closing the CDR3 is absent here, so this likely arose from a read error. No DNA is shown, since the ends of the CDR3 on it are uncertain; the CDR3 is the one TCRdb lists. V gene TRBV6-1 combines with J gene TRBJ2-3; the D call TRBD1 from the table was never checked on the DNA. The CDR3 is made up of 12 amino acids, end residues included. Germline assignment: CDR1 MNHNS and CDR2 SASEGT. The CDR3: CASSEGAGELYV.